This T cell receptor beta chain was captured by sequencing in a study of T cells in Graves' hyperthyroidism and ophthalmopathy. Across the study: Peripheral blood samples were taken at initial diagnosis, prior to any treatment.

This clonotype was observed a single time. Its antigen remains unidentified. Trimming cost V 6 bases and J 7 bases; bases outside gene matches: 13. CDR3 length equals 16 residues. Germline V gene data show CDR1 as MDHEN and CDR2 as SYDVKM. Exclusion criteria comprised uncontrolled infection, other autoimmune disease, pregnancy or lactation. TCR beta CDR3 region amplification was performed from RNA transcripts. The HTBI set primed first-round TCR CDR3 RT-PCR. TCRdb reprocessed the multiplex PCR reads via MiXCR and lists one record per CDR3 protein. Of fewer than 500,000 distinct CDR3 sequences listed, roughly 15% are singletons. Study results and caveats: Most clonotypes expanded in thyroid above 0.001 were likewise present in blood.

The chain uses TRBV28 and TRBJ2-2, with 8 positions matching TRBD1. This receptor was identified in a woman in her thirties with Graves' ophthalmopathy. Sequencing was performed on blood. CDR3 DNA sequence: TGTGCCAGCAGACCGACAGGGACAGGATTTGGCGGGGAGCTGTTTTTT. This encodes CASRPTGTGFGGELFF.